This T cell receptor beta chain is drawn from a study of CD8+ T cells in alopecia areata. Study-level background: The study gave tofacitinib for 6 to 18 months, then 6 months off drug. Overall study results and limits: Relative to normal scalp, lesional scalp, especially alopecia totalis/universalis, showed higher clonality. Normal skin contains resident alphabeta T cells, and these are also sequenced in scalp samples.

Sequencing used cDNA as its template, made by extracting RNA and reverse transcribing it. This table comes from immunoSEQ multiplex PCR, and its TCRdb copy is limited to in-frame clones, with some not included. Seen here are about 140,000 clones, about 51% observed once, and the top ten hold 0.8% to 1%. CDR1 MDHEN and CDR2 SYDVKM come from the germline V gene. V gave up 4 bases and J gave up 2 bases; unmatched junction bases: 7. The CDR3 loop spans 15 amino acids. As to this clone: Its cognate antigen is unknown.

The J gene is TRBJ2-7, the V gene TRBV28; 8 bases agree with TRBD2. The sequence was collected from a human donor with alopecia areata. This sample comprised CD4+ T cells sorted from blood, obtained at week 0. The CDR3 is CASSSGGPPPYEQYF. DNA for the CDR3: TGTGCCAGCAGTTCGGGGGGGCCCCCTCCCTACGAGCAGTACTTC. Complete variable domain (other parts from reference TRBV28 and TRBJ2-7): DVKVTQSSRYLVKRTGEKVFLECVQDMDHENMFWYRQDPGLGLRLIYFSYDVKMKEKGDIPEGYSVSREKKERFSLILESASTNQTSMYLCASSSGGPPPYEQYFGPGTRLTVT.